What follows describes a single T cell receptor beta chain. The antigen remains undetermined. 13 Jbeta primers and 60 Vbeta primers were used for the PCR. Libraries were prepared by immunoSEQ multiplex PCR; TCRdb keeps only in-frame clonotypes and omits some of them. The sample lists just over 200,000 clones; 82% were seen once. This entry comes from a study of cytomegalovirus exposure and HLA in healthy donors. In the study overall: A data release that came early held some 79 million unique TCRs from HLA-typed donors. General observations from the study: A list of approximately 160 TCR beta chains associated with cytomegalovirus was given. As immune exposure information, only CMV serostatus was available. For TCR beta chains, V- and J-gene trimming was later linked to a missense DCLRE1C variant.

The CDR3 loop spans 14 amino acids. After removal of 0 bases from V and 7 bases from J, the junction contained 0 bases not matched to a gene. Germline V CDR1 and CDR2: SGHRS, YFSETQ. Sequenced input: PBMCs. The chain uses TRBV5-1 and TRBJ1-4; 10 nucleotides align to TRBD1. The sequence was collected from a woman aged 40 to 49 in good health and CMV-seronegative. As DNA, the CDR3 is TGCGCCAGCAGCTTGGGACAGGGGGCTGAAAAACTGTTTTTT. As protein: CASSLGQGAEKLFF.